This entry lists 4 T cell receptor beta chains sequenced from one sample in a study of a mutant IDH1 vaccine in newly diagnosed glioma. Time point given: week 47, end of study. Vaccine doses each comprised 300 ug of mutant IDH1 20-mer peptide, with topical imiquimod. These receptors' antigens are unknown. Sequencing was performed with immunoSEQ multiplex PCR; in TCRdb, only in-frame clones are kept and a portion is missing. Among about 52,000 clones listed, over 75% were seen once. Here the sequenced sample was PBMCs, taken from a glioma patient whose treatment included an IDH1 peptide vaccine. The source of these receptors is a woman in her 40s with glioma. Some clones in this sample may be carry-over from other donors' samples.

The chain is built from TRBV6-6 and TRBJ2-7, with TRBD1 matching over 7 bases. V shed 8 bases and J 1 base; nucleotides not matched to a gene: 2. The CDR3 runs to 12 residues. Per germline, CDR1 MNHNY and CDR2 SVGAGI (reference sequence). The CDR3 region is CASRGQSYEQYF. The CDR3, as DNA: TGTGCCAGCCGGGGACAGTCCTACGAGCAGTACTTC.

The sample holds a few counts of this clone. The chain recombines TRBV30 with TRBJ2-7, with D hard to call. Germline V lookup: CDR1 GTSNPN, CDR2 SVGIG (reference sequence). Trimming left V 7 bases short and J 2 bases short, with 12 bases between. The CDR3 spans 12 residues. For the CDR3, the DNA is TGTGCCTCGACCGGCGGAGCCTACGAGCAGTACTTC. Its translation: CASTGGAYEQYF.

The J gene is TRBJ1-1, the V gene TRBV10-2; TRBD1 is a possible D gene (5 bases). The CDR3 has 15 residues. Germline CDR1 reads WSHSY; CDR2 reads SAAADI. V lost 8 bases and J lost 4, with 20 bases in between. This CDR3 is CASYDGRMRGTEAFF. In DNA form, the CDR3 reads TGCGCCAGCTACGACGGACGGATGAGGGGCACTGAAGCTTTCTTT.

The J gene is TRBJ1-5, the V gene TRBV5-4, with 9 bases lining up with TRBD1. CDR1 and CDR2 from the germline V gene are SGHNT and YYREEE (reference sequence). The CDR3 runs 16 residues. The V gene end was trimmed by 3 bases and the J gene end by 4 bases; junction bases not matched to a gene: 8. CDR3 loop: CASSWGGTGMNQPQHF. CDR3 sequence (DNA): TGTGCCAGCAGCTGGGGGGGGACAGGGATGAATCAGCCCCAGCATTTT.